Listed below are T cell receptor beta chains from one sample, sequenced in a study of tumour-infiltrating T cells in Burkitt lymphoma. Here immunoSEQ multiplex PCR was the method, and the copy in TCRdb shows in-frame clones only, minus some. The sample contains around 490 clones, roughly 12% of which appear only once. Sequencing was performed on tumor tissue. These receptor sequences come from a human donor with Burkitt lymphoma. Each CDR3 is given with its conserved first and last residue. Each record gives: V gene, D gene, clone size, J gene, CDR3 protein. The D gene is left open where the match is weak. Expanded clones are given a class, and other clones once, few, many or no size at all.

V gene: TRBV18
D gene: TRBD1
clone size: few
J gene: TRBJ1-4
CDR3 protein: CASSPGQGAREKLFF

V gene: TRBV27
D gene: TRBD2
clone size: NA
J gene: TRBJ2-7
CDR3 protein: CASSPHPELAGAYEQYF

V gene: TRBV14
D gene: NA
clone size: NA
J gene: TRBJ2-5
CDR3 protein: CASSWTEQETQYF

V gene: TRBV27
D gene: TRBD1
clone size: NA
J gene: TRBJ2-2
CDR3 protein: CASRPTGTGGATGELFF

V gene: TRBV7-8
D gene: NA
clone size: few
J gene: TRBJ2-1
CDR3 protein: CASSLVGLAIYNEQFF

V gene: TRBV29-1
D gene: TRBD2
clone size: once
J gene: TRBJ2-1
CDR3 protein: CSDPARGAVNEQFF

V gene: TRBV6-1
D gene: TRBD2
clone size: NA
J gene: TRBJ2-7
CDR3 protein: CASSVSGGGGEQYF

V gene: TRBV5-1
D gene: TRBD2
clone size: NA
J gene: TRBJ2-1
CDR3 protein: CASSPIGFTSGRPNGGEQFF

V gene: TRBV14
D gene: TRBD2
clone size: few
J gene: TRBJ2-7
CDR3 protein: CASSQDFLSGRALGEQYF

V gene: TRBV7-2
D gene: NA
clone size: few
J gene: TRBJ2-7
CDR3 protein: CASSHGSYEQYF

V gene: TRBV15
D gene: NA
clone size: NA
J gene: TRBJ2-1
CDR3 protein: CATSRDAWNNEQFF

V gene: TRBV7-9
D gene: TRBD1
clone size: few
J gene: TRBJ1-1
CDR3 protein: CASSLGTGTDEAFF

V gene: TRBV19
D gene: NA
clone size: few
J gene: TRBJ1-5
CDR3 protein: CASSISSGFGNQPQHF

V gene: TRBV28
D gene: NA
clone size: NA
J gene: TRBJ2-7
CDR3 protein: CASSGAGFSYEQYF

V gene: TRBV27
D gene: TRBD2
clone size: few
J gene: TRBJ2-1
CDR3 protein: CASSPGGGRSYNEQFF

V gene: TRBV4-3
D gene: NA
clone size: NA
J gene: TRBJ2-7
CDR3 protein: CASSQEVVGYEQYF

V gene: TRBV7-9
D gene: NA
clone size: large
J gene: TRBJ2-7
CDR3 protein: CASSSLPGQAKYF

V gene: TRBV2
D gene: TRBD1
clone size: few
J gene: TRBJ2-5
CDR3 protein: CASRAGQGDLLSQETQYF

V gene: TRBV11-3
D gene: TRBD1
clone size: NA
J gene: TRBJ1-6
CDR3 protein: CASSYRGFHSPLHF

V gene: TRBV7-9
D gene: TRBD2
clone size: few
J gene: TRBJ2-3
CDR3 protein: CASSQSSITSGSPTDTQYF

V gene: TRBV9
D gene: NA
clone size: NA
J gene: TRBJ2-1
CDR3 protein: CASTPSAGSYNEQFF

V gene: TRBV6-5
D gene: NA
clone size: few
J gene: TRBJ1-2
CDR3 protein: CASSSATGTIYGYTF

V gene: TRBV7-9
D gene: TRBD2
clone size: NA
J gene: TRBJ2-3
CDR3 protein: CASSSALSGRGTDTQYF

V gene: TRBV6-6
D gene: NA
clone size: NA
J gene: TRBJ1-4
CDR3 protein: CASTFTRGDEKLFF

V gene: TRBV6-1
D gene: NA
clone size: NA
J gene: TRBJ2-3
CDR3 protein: CATTPLTDTQYF

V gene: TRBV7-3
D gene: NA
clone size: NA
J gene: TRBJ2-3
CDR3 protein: CASSDGPRTDTQYF

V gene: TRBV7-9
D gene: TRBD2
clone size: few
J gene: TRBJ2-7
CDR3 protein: CASARGAYEQYF

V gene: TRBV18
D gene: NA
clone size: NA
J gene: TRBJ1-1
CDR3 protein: CASSPPYTSNTEAFF

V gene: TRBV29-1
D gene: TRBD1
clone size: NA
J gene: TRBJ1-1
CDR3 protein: CSVDKTGGWNTEAFF

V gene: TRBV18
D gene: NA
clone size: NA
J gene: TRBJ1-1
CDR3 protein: CASSPLRGVGTEAFF

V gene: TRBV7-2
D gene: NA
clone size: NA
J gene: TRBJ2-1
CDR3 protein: CASSLGGGQNNEQFF

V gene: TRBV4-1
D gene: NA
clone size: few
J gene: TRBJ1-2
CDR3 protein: CASSQPGQGYTF

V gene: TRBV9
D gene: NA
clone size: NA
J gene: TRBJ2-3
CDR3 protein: CASSPGGGPDTQYF

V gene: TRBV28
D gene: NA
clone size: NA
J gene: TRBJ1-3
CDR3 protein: CASSFRGRAFSGNTIYF

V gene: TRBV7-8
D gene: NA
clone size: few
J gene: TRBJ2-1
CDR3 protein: CASQRGELYNEQFF

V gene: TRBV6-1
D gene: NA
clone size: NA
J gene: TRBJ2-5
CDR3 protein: CASSVLVETQYF

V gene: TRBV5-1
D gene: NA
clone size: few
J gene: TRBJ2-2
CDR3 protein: CASSGGEVYTGELFF

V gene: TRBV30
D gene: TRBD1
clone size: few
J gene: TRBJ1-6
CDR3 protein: CAWSAGTGSSYNSPLHF

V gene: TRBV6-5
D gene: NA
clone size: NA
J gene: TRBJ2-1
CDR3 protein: CASRTVTGSYNEQFF

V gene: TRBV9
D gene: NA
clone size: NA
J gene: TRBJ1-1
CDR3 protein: CASSVDVRANTEAFF

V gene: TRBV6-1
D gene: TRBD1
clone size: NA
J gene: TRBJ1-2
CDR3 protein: CASSDTRTGGWYGYTF

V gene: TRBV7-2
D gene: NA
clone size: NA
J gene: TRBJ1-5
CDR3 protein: CASSLVFSGSQPQHF